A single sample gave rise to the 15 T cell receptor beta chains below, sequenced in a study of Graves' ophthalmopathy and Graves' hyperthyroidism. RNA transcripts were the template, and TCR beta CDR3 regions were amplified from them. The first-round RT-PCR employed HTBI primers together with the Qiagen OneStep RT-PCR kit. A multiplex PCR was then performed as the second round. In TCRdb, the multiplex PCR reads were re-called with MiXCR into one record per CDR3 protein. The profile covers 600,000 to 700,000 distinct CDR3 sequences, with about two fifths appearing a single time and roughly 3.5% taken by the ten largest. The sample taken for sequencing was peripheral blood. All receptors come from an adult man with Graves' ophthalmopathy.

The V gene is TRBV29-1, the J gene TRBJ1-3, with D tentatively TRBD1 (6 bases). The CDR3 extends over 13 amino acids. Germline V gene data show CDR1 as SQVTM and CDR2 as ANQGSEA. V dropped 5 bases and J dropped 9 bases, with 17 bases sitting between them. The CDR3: CSVSGQLWGTIYF. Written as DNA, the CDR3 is TGCAGCGTTAGCGGACAGCTCTGGGGCACCATATATTTT.

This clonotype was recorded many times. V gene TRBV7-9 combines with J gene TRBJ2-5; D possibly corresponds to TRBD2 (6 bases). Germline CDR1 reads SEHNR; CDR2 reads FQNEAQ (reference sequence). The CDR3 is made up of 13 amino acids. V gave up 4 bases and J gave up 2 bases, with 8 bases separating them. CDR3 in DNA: TGTGCCAGCAGCTGGGGAGGACAAGAGACCCAGTACTTC. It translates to CASSWGGQETQYF.

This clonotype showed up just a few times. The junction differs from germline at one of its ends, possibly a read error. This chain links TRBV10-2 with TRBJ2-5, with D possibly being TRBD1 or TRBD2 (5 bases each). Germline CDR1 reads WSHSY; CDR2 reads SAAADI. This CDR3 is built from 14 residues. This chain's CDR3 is CASSYSGQQETQYF. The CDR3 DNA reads TGTGCCAGCAGTTACTCGGGGCAGCAAGAGACCCAGTACTTC.

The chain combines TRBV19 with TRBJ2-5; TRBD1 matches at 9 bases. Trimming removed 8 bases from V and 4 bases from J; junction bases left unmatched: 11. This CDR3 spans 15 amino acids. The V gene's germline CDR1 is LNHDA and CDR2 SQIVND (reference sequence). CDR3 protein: CASARTGGDGETQYF. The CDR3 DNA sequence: TGTGCCAGTGCCAGAACAGGGGGCGATGGAGAGACCCAGTACTTC. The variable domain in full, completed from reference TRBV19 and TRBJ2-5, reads DGGITQSPKYLFRKEGQNVTLSCEQNLNHDAMYWYRQDPGQGLRLIYYSQIVNDFQKGDIAEGYSVSREKKESFPLTVTSAQKNPTAFYLCASARTGGDGETQYFGPGTRLLVL.

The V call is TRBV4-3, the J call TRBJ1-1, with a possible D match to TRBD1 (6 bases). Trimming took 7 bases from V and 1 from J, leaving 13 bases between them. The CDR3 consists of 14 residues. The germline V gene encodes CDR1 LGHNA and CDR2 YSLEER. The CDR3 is CASTPGQENTEAFF. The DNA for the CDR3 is TGCGCCAGCACTCCGGGACAAGAGAACACTGAAGCTTTCTTT.

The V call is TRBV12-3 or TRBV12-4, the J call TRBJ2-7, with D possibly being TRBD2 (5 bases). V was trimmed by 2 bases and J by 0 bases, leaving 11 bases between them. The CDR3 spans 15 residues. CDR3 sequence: CASSLIAGLSYEQYF. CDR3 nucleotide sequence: TGTGCCAGCAGTTTAATAGCAGGACTCTCCTACGAGCAGTACTTC.

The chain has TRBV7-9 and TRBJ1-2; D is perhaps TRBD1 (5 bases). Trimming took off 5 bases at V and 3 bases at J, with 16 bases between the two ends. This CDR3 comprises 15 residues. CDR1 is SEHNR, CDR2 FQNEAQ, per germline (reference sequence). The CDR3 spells CASSTGGGVYYGYTF. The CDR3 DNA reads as TGTGCCAGCAGCACCGGGGGAGGGGTATACTATGGCTACACCTTC.

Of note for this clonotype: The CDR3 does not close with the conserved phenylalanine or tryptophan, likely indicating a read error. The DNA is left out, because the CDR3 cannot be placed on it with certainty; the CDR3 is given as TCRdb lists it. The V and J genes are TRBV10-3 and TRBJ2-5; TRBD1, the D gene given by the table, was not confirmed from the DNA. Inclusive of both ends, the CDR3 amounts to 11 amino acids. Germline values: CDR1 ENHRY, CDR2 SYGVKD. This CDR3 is CAISPHRDQNT.

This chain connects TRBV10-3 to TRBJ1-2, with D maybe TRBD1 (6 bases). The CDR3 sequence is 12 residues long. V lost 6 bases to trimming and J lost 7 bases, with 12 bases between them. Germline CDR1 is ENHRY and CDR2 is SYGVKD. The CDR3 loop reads CAIRMTGAGYTF. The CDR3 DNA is TGTGCCATCAGGATGACAGGAGCTGGCTACACCTTC.

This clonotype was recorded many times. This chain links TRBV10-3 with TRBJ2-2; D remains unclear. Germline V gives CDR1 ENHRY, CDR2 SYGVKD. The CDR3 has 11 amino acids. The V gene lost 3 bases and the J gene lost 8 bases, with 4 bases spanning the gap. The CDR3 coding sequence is TGTGCCATCAGTGATACAGGGGAGCTGTTTTTT. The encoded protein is CAISDTGELFF.

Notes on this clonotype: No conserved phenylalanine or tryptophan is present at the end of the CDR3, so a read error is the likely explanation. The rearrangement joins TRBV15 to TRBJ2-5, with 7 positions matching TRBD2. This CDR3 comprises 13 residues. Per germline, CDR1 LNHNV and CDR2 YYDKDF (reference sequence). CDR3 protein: CASSIVAGETQYL. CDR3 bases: TGTGCCTCCAGCATAGTAGCGGGTGAGACCCAGTACCTC.

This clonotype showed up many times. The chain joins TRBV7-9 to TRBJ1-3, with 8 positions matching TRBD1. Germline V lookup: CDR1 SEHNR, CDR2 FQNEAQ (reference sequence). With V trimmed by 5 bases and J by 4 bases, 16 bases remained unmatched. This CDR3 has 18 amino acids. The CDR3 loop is CASSQPSIPDREGNTIYF. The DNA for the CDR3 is TGTGCCAGCAGCCAGCCCTCAATCCCGGACAGGGAAGGAAACACCATATATTTT.

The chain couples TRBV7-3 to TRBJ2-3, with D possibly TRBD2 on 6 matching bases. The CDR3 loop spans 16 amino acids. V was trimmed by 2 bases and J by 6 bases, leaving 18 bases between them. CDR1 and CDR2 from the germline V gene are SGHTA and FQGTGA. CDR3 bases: TGTGCCAGCAGCTTAGCTTTCCTAGCGAATGGGGATACGCAGTATTTT. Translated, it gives CASSLAFLANGDTQYF.

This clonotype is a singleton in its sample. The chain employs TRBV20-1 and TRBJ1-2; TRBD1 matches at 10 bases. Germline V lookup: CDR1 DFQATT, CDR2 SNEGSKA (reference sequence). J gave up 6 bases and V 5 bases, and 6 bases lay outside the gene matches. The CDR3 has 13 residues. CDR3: CSAGTGDRDGYTF. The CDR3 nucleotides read TGCAGTGCTGGGACAGGGGACCGTGATGGCTACACCTTC.

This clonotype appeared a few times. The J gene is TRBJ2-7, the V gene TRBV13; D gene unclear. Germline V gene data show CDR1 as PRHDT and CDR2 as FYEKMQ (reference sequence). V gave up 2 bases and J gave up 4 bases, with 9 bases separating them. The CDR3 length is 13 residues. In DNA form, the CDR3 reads TGTGCCAGCAGCTTAAGAGCTGATTACGAGCAGTACTTC. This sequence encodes CASSLRADYEQYF.